Listed here are 27 T cell receptor beta chains from one sample, sequenced in a study of OX40 agonist ivuxolimab in advanced cancers. This table comes from immunoSEQ multiplex PCR, and its TCRdb copy is limited to in-frame clones, with some not included. The sample holds tens of thousands of clones, 88% seen once. Sequencing used CD4+ or CD8+ T cells sorted from blood, obtained in a trial of the OX40 agonist ivuxolimab. The receptors derive from an adult with an advanced solid tumor such as melanoma, head and neck, liver or kidney cancer.

The V call is TRBV5-6, the J call TRBJ1-4, with D unresolved. V was pared by 4 bases and J by 5 bases, with 9 bases between. Germline CDR1 reads SGHDT; CDR2 reads YYEEEE. The CDR3 is 13 amino acids. Here the CDR3 DNA reads TGTGCCAGCAGCGTGCAGCTGAATGAAAAACTGTTTTTT. Translation: CASSVQLNEKLFF.

The V call is TRBV27, the J call TRBJ1-6; a possible D gene is TRBD1 (5 bases). V lost 0 bases to trimming and J lost 12 bases, with 12 bases between them. The CDR3 extends over 14 amino acids. The germline CDR1 and CDR2 sequences are MNHEY and SMNVEV (reference sequence). CDR3 DNA sequence: TGTGCCAGCAGTTTATCGATGGGGCGCAGACCCCTCCACTTT. Protein sequence: CASSLSMGRRPLHF.

The V and J genes are TRBV19 and TRBJ2-2; D gene uncertain. The CDR3 has 16 amino acids. Germline V gene lookup returns CDR1 LNHDA and CDR2 SQIVND (reference sequence). Trimming removed 7 bases from V and 1 base from J, with 16 bases in between. Here the CDR3 DNA reads TGTGCCAGTACCCCCTTGGGCAGGCGGAACACCGGGGAGCTGTTTTTT. Protein product: CASTPLGRRNTGELFF. The whole variable domain, remainder taken from reference TRBV19 and TRBJ2-2, is DGGITQSPKYLFRKEGQNVTLSCEQNLNHDAMYWYRQDPGQGLRLIYYSQIVNDFQKGDIAEGYSVSREKKESFPLTVTSAQKNPTAFYLCASTPLGRRNTGELFFGEGSRLTVL.

The rearrangement joins TRBV6-5 to TRBJ2-7, with TRBD2 identical over 8 bases. The CDR3 has 16 amino acids. Germline V lookup: CDR1 MNHEY, CDR2 SVGAGI. The V segment lost 0 bases and the J segment 2 bases; nucleotides outside the gene matches: 6. CDR3 bases: TGTGCCAGCAGTTACTCATCCGCGCGGGGGGCCTACGAGCAGTACTTC. Translation: CASSYSSARGAYEQYF.

The rearrangement links TRBV7-3 to TRBJ2-2; perhaps D is TRBD1 or TRBD2 (5 bases each). V lost 2 bases to trimming and J lost 0 bases, with 7 bases between them. The CDR3 is 15 residues long. Per germline, CDR1 SGHTA and CDR2 FQGTGA. CDR3 sequence: CASSLQGANTGELFF. CDR3 DNA sequence: TGTGCCAGCAGCTTACAGGGAGCGAACACCGGGGAGCTGTTTTTT.

The chain employs TRBV9 and TRBJ2-1; D is uncertain. CDR1 and CDR2 from the germline V gene are SGDLS and YYNGEE. V lost 0 bases, J lost 7 bases, and 11 bases lay in between. CDR3 size: 14 residues. CDR3 amino acids: CASSVGVGMNEQFF. The DNA for the CDR3 is TGTGCCAGCAGCGTAGGTGTAGGGATGAATGAGCAGTTCTTC.

The rearrangement links TRBV30 to TRBJ1-1, with unresolved D. Germline CDR1 is GTSNPN and CDR2 is SVGIG (reference sequence). The V end was cut by 0 bases, the J end by 6 bases, with 8 bases between. CDR3 length equals 12 residues. Here the CDR3 reads CAWSVQFAEAFF. For the CDR3, the DNA is TGTGCCTGGAGTGTACAGTTCGCTGAAGCTTTCTTT. Full variable domain (remainder filled in from reference TRBV30 and TRBJ1-1): SQTIHQWPATLVQPVGSPLSLECTVEGTSNPNLYWYRQAAGRGLQLLFYSVGIGQISSEVPQNLSASRPQDRQFILSSKKLLLSDSGFYLCAWSVQFAEAFFGQGTRLTVV.

This sequence joins TRBV10-2 and TRBJ1-5; the match to TRBD1 covers 7 bases. The CDR3 consists of 17 residues. With V trimmed by 9 bases and J by 0 bases, 14 bases remained unmatched. CDR1 is WSHSY, CDR2 SAAADI, per germline. CDR3 loop: CARTRGTALNSNQPQHF. DNA of the CDR3: TGCGCCAGGACGAGGGGGACAGCATTGAATAGCAATCAGCCCCAGCATTTT.

This chain connects TRBV5-3 to TRBJ2-5; 12 nucleotides match TRBD2. TRBV5-3 is given ORF status, its function remaining uncertain. With 0 bases clipped from V and 4 bases from J, the junction kept 16 bases outside the gene matches. The CDR3 spans 20 residues. The CDR3 reads CARSLGRLAGVKEAGETQYF. The CDR3 nucleotides are TGTGCCAGAAGCTTGGGCCGACTAGCGGGAGTCAAGGAAGCAGGAGAGACCCAGTACTTC.

This sequence joins TRBV5-1 and TRBJ1-4; D not certain. This CDR3 region has 13 residues. Germline V gene lookup returns CDR1 SGHRS and CDR2 YFSETQ. V was shortened by 1 base and J by 6 bases, with 7 bases between the two germline ends. Written as DNA, the CDR3 is TGCGCCAGCAGCTTGATGGCAGATGAAAAACTGTTTTTT. Translation gives CASSLMADEKLFF. The variable domain in full, with the rest retrieved from reference TRBV5-1 and TRBJ1-4, is KAGVTQTPRYLIKTRGQQVTLSCSPISGHRSVSWYQQTPGQGLQFLFEYFSETQRNKGNFPGRFSGRQFSNSRSEMNVSTLELGDSALYLCASSLMADEKLFFGSGTQLSVL.

V is TRBV4-2 and J is TRBJ2-4; perhaps TRBD1 as D (7 bases). V lost 0 bases to trimming and J lost 1 base, with 10 bases between them. Germline V lookup: CDR1 LGHNA, CDR2 YNFKEQ. This CDR3 is 16 amino acids long. CDR3: CASSQDRGRAKNIQYF. The CDR3 DNA sequence: TGTGCCAGCAGCCAAGACAGGGGGAGGGCCAAAAACATTCAGTACTTC.

This chain uses TRBV5-4 with TRBJ2-7; TRBD1 matches 7 bases. The CDR3 is 13 amino acids. The V and J ends lost 4 bases and 3 bases, in that order; junction bases with no gene match: 4. Germline V CDR1 and CDR2: SGHNT, YYREEE (reference sequence). As DNA, the CDR3 is TGTGCCAGCAGCCCTCAGGGGGACTACGAGCAGTACTTC. This gives the protein CASSPQGDYEQYF.

This chain uses TRBV7-3 with TRBJ1-1, with 11 positions matching TRBD1. Germline values: CDR1 SGHTA, CDR2 FQGTGA. The CDR3 is made up of 13 amino acids. After removal of 6 bases from V and 10 bases from J, the junction contained 7 bases not matched to a gene. The CDR3 region is CASSPGQGARAFF. The CDR3 region has the DNA TGTGCCAGCAGTCCCGGACAGGGGGCGAGAGCTTTCTTT. Full variable domain (remainder filled in from reference TRBV7-3 and TRBJ1-1): GAGVSQTPSNKVTEKGKYVELRCDPISGHTALYWYRQSLGQGPEFLIYFQGTGAADDSGLPNDRFFAVRPEGSVSTLKIQRTERGDSAVYLCASSPGQGARAFFGQGTRLTVV.

The chain employs TRBV30 and TRBJ2-5; tentatively, D is TRBD2 (6 bases). The end of the DNA is better explained by TRBJ2-7, so the J call may be wrong. Germline loops: CDR1 GTSNPN, CDR2 SVGIG (reference sequence). The CDR3 is made up of 14 amino acids. CDR3 sequence (DNA): TGTGCCTGCCTCCGGGACTTCAGCTCCTACGAGCAGTACTTC. Encoded protein: CACLRDFSSYEQYF.

This sequence joins TRBV6-5 and TRBJ2-2, with D unclear. This CDR3 comprises 14 residues. Germline assignment: CDR1 MNHEY and CDR2 SVGAGI. Trimming shortened V by 2 bases and J by 5 bases, and 9 bases separated the two germline ends. CDR3: CASSYGHLTGELFF. Here the CDR3 DNA reads TGTGCCAGCAGTTACGGGCATTTAACCGGGGAGCTGTTTTTT.

The gene calls are TRBV19 and TRBJ2-5; a possible D gene is TRBD1 (5 bases). Germline assignment: CDR1 LNHDA and CDR2 SQIVND (reference sequence). The CDR3 loop spans 13 amino acids. V was cut by 6 bases and J by 5 bases, with 13 bases left in between. The CDR3 DNA follows: TGTGCCAGTAGACCAAGACAGATGGAGACCCAGTACTTC. As protein: CASRPRQMETQYF. The entire variable domain, with the rest obtained from reference TRBV19 and TRBJ2-5, is as follows: DGGITQSPKYLFRKEGQNVTLSCEQNLNHDAMYWYRQDPGQGLRLIYYSQIVNDFQKGDIAEGYSVSREKKESFPLTVTSAQKNPTAFYLCASRPRQMETQYFGPGTRLLVL.

The J gene is TRBJ1-5, the V gene TRBV28; D is uncertain. The CDR3 is made up of 14 amino acids. Trimming shortened V by 7 bases and J by 1 base, and 11 bases separated the two germline ends. Germline V gene lookup returns CDR1 MDHEN and CDR2 SYDVKM. CDR3 in DNA: TGTGCCAGCAAATCCAGGAGCAGCAATCAGCCCCAGCATTTT. Its protein product is CASKSRSSNQPQHF.

The chain employs TRBV7-2 and TRBJ2-7; D remains ambiguous. CDR3 size: 14 residues. Trimming removed 3 bases from V and 5 bases from J, with 14 bases in between. Germline values: CDR1 SGHTA, CDR2 FQGNSA. The CDR3 protein is CASSFGEPGHEQYF. The CDR3 nucleotides are TGTGCCAGCAGCTTCGGAGAGCCAGGCCACGAGCAGTACTTC.

This chain links TRBV2 with TRBJ1-1; 9 nucleotides agree with TRBD1. The CDR3 loop spans 14 amino acids. Unmatched junction bases numbered 8, after V lost 6 bases and J lost 6 bases. The germline gives CDR1 SNHLY, CDR2 FYNNEI. CDR3 DNA: TGTGCCAGCAGGGCCGGGACAGGGATCCCTGAAGCTTTCTTT. Translated: CASRAGTGIPEAFF. Full variable domain (remainder filled in from reference TRBV2 and TRBJ1-1): EPEVTQTPSHQVTQMGQEVILRCVPISNHLYFYWYRQILGQKVEFLVSFYNNEISEKSEIFDDQFSVERPDGSNFTLKIRSTKLEDSAMYFCASRAGTGIPEAFFGQGTRLTVV.

The rearrangement uses TRBV10-3 and TRBJ2-3, with 10 bases lining up with TRBD2. Unmatched junction bases numbered 11, after V lost 3 bases and J lost 5 bases. From germline, CDR1 is ENHRY and CDR2 SYGVKD. This CDR3 has 17 amino acids. CDR3 nucleotides: TGTGCCATCAGTGAAAGGCTAGCGGGAGAAGTGAAAGATACGCAGTATTTT. Translation: CAISERLAGEVKDTQYF.

The chain uses TRBV7-2 and TRBJ1-2, with D maybe TRBD1 (6 bases). Trimming left V 3 bases short and J 4 bases short, with 18 bases between. Germline V gene data show CDR1 as SGHTA and CDR2 as FQGNSA. The CDR3 runs 16 residues. The DNA of the CDR3 is TGTGCCAGCAGCTTGGGCCTGGGGGGCCTTGGCTATGGCTACACCTTC. Its translation is CASSLGLGGLGYGYTF.

This sequence joins TRBV7-6 and TRBJ2-5; no clear D. Trimming removed 5 bases from V and 5 bases from J, with 15 bases in between. This CDR3 comprises 14 residues. Looked up from germline, CDR1 is SGHVS and CDR2 is FNYEAQ. CDR3 protein: CASSLDPRSETQYF. The CDR3 DNA reads as TGTGCCAGCAGCCTGGACCCTAGATCGGAGACCCAGTACTTC.

This clone occurred a few times. The chain combines TRBV5-4 with TRBJ1-4, with D hard to call. V was pared by 0 bases and J by 7 bases, with 7 bases between. The CDR3 spans 13 residues. Germline values: CDR1 SGHNT, CDR2 YYREEE (reference sequence). CDR3 sequence: CASSLGFSEKLFF. In nucleotides, the CDR3 is TGTGCCAGCAGCTTGGGGTTTAGTGAAAAACTGTTTTTT.

CDR3 residues: CASSWLRATSTDTQYF. CDR3 DNA sequence: TGCGCCAGCAGCTGGTTGCGGGCGACTAGCACAGATACGCAGTATTTT. The V call is TRBV5-1, the J call TRBJ2-3, with D possibly matching TRBD2 (5 bases). CDR1 and CDR2 (germline): SGHRS, YFSETQ. V was trimmed by 3 bases and J by 0 bases, leaving 14 bases between them. The CDR3 is made up of 16 amino acids.

This clone showed up just a few times. The chain carries TRBV4-2 and TRBJ2-7; 9 bases match TRBD2. The V gene's germline CDR1 is LGHNA and CDR2 YNFKEQ. The V and J ends lost 1 base and 5 bases, in that order; junction bases with no gene match: 9. The CDR3 spans 16 residues. The CDR3 DNA sequence: TGTGCCAGCAGCCAAGCTGCGGGAGGGCCTGGGAACGAGCAGTACTTC. It is translated as CASSQAAGGPGNEQYF.

This chain uses TRBV7-2 with TRBJ1-1; D gene unclear. Trimming cost V 2 bases and J 1 base, with 5 bases left between them. The CDR3 is 13 residues long. Germline CDR1 and CDR2: SGHTA and FQGNSA. This CDR3 is CASSLWGNTEAFF. The CDR3 DNA reads as TGTGCCAGCAGCTTATGGGGGAACACTGAAGCTTTCTTT. The full variable domain, in which reference TRBV7-2 and TRBJ1-1 provide the parts outside the CDR3, is GAGVSQSPSNKVTEKGKDVELRCDPISGHTALYWYRQSLGQGLEFLIYFQGNSAPDKSGLPSDRFSAERTGGSVSTLTIQRTQQEDSAVYLCASSLWGNTEAFFGQGTRLTVV.

This clone was seen just once. The chain joins TRBV27 to TRBJ1-6; 10 bases are shared with TRBD1. Per the germline V gene, CDR1 is MNHEY and CDR2 is SMNVEV (reference sequence). V was clipped by 4 bases and J by 7 bases; unmatched bases: 4. The CDR3 loop spans 15 amino acids. CDR3 loop: CASSSTGGWNSPLHF. The CDR3, as DNA: TGTGCCAGCAGTTCGACAGGGGGCTGGAATTCACCCCTCCACTTT.